The sample holds a few counts of the clone carrying this TCR beta chain. Antigen: not known. Around 9.5 milliliters of peripheral blood were drawn from each donor. This specimen comes from a study of blood T cells in healthy people across ages. Notes on the study in general: Compared with aged donors, long-lived donors showed fewer expanded clones, suggesting selection.

Alongside a J-beta primer mix, a sample-barcoded 5' primer served in a second PCR lasting about 7 to 12 cycles. One entry per CDR3 protein results from TCRdb running MiXCR on the 5' RACE reads. The sample consists of around 820,000 distinct CDR3 sequences, just under 25% of them appearing once. These data are also associated with another study on T cells of mothers and their children. That study adds: Each child contributed approximately 3 million TCR beta CDR3 reads, while each mother contributed over 9.5 million. Related and unrelated pairs show similar thymic shaping of TCR recombination output.

The specimen sequenced was blood. The receptor was isolated from a boy between 10 and 17 years old in good health.

For the CDR3, the DNA is TGTGCCAGCAGTTTTGGATTGCGTCCGGGCTACACCTTC. It yields the protein CASSFGLRPGYTF. This chain links TRBV28 with TRBJ1-2, with D uncertain. Germline V gives CDR1 MDHEN, CDR2 SYDVKM. V lost 3 bases and J lost 8, with 13 bases in between. The CDR3 is 13 amino acids.